The clone carrying this T cell receptor beta chain was recorded at least ten times. The antigen remains unidentified. The data belong to a study of neurological immune-mediated disorders. Study-wide results and caveats: Patients with HTLV-1-associated myelopathy showed the most TCR clonal expansion. Those with multiple sclerosis showed the least, falling below healthy controls. Phylogenetic grouping placed 18 of 34 multiple sclerosis patients' repertoires in one related-CDR3 cluster, a possible signature. Neither clinical nor MRI features showed any association with the multiple sclerosis repertoire cluster, and the authors stated that larger cohorts are needed.

Germline V gives CDR1 MDHEN, CDR2 SYDVKM. The CDR3 spans 14 residues. J gave up 6 bases and V 7 bases, and 11 bases lay outside the gene matches. The cDNA came from 5'RACE with 10-nucleotide random UMIs. TCRdb itself ran the 5' RACE reads through MiXCR, one entry per CDR3 protein. The table records 55,000 to 85,000 distinct CDR3 sequences, 3.2% of them present only once. The V call is TRBV28, the J call TRBJ2-7; 8 positions agree with TRBD1. The material sequenced was PBMCs. This receptor was taken from a woman in her forties or fifties with multiple sclerosis. The CDR3 protein is CASNGDRGGVEQYV. DNA for the CDR3: TGTGCCAGCAATGGCGACAGGGGAGGTGTCGAGCAGTACGTC.